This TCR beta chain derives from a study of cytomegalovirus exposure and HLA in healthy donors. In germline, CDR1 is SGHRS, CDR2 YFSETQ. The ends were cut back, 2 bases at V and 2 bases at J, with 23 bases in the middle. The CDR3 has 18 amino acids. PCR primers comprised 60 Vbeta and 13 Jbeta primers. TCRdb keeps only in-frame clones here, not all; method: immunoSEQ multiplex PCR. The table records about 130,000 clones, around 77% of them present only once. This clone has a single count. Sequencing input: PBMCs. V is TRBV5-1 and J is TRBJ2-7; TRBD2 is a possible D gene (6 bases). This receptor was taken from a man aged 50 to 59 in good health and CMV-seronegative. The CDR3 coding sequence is TGCGCCAGCAGCTTTAGATCCCAAGGGACGGGGGAAACCTACGAGCAGTACTTC. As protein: CASSFRSQGTGETYEQYF.